This T cell receptor beta chain was sequenced for a study of T-cell memory formation after mild COVID-19. Background on the study: The TCR clusters were mostly specific to one donor. Study-level results: For contracting clones, CD4+ ones sat mainly in CM and EM, CD8+ in EMRA. Memory cells collected pre-infection included some clones that later responded, suggesting cross-reactive memory joined.

A note on this clonotype: Its matching antigen is unknown.

With constant-segment primers, 5'RACE yielded cDNA libraries of TCR alpha and TCR beta that carried sample barcodes and UMIs. One entry per CDR3 protein results from TCRdb running MiXCR on the 5' RACE reads. The sample has about 210,000 distinct CDR3 sequences; around 30% are singletons. CDR1 and CDR2 from the germline V gene are ENHRY and SYGVKD. Unmatched junction bases numbered 0, after V lost 7 bases and J lost 4 bases. This CDR3 has 11 residues. The gene calls are TRBV10-3 and TRBJ1-2; 7 bases align to TRBD1. Sample: PBMCs or a T cell subset sorted from them (not recorded which). This sequence was found in an adult woman who had mild COVID-19 (a few samples of this study predate the infection). Cell type and time point are not known. The DNA for the CDR3 is TGTGCCATCACAGGGGGCTATGGCTACACCTTC. Protein sequence: CAITGGYGYTF.